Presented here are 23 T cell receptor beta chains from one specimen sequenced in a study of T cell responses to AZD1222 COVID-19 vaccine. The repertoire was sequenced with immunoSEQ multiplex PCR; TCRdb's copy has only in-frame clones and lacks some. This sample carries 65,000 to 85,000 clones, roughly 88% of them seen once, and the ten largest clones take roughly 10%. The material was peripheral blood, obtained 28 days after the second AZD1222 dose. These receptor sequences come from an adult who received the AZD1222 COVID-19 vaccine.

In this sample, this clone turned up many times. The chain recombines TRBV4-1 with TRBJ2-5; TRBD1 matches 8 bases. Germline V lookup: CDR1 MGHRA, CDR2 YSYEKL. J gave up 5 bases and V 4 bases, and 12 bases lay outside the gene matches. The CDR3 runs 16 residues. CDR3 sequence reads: CASSLAGTNRGETQYF. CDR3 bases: TGCGCCAGCAGCCTAGCCGGGACAAACAGGGGGGAGACCCAGTACTTC.

For the CDR3, the DNA is TGTGCCAGCAGTTTTCGCAGGGTACGGTCCGGGGAGCTGTTTTTT. This sequence encodes CASSFRRVRSGELFF. The rearrangement links TRBV27 to TRBJ2-2; tentatively, D is TRBD1 (5 bases). CDR1 and CDR2 from the germline V gene are MNHEY and SMNVEV (reference sequence). This CDR3 has 15 amino acids. V shed 3 bases and J shed 6 bases, with 14 bases lying between them.

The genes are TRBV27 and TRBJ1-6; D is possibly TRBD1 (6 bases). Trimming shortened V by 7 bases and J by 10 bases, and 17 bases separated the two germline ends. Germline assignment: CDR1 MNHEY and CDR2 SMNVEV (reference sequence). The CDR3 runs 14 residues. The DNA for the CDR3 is TGTGCCAGCACCACCGGACAGTTGGGCTCACCCCTCCACTTT. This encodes CASTTGQLGSPLHF.

Written as DNA, the CDR3 is TGTGCCAGCAGCTCGCGGGGGACAACTAGCACAGATACGCAGTATTTT. It encodes CASSSRGTTSTDTQYF. The rearrangement joins TRBV11-3 to TRBJ2-3; TRBD2 is a possible D gene (7 bases). The germline V and J ends were trimmed by 4 bases and 0 bases, with 14 bases remaining between them. The CDR3 contains 16 residues. Germline CDR1 and CDR2: SGHNT and YENEEA.

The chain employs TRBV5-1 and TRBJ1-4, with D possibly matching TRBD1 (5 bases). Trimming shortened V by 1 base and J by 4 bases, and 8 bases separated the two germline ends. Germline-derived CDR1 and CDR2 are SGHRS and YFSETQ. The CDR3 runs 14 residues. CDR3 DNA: TGCGCCAGCAGCTTGTTGGGGGTTAATGAAAAACTGTTTTTT. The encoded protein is CASSLLGVNEKLFF.

The CDR3 nucleotides are TGTGCCAGCAACCTTATAAATTCACCCCTCCACTTT. Its translation is CASNLINSPLHF. This chain connects TRBV6-6 to TRBJ1-6; D is unresolved. The CDR3 totals 12 residues. From germline, CDR1 is MNHNY and CDR2 SVGAGI (reference sequence). Trimming pared 7 bases from V and 7 bases from J, leaving 8 bases between.

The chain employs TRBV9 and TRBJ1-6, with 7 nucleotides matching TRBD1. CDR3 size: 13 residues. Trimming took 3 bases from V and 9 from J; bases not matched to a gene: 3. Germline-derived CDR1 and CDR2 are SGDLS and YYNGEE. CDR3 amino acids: CASSARQGSPLHF. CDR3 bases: TGTGCCAGCAGCGCCCGACAGGGTTCACCCCTCCACTTT. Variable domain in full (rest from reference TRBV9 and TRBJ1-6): DSGVTQTPKHLITATGQRVTLRCSPRSGDLSVYWYQQSLDQGLQFLIQYYNGEERAKGNILERFSAQQFPDLHSELNLSSLELGDSALYFCASSARQGSPLHFGNGTRLTVT.

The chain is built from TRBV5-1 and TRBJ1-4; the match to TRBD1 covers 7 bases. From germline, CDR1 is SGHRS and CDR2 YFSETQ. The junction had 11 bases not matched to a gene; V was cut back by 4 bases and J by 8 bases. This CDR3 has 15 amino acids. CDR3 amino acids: CASSIDDRAGEKLFF. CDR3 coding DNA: TGCGCCAGCAGCATCGACGACAGGGCTGGAGAAAAACTGTTTTTT.

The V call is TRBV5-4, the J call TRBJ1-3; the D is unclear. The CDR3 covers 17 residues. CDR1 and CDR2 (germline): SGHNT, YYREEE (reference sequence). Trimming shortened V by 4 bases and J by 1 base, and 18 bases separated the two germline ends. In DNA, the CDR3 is TGTGCCAGCAGCCCTAACTACGGGGTAGGATCTGGAAACACCATATATTTT. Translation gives CASSPNYGVGSGNTIYF.

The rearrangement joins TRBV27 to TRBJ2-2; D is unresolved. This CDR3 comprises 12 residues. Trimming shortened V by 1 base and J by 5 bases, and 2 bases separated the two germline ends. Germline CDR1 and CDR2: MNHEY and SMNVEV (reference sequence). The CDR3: CASSLFTGELFF. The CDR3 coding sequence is TGTGCCAGCAGTTTATTTACCGGGGAGCTGTTTTTT.

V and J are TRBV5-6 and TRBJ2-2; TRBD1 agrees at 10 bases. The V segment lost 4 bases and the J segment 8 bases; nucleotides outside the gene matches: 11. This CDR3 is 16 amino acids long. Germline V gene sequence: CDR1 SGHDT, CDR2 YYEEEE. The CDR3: CASSTLGQGFEGELFF. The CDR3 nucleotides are TGTGCCAGCAGCACGCTGGGACAGGGGTTTGAGGGGGAGCTGTTTTTT.

The chain's CDR3 is CASSQTPGGAEAFF. The DNA for the CDR3 is TGTGCCAGCAGCCAAACCCCCGGGGGCGCTGAAGCTTTCTTT. The chain couples TRBV3-1 (or the pseudogene TRBV3-2) to TRBJ1-1, with a possible D match to TRBD1 (6 bases). Germline assignment: CDR1 LGHDT and CDR2 YNNKEL (reference sequence). The CDR3 sequence is 14 residues long. V lost 2 bases to trimming and J lost 6 bases, with 13 bases between them.

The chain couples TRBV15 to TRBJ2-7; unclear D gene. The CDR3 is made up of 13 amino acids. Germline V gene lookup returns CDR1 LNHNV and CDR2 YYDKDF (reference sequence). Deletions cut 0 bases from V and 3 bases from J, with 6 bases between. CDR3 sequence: CATSREVDYEQYF. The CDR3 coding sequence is TGTGCCACCAGCAGAGAGGTAGACTACGAGCAGTACTTC.

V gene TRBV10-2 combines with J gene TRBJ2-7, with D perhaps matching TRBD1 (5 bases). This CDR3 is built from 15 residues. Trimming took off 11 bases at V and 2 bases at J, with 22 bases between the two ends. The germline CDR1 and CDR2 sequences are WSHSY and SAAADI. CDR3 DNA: TGCGCCTCCAGCCCCGCCTTTGACAGTACCTACGAGCAGTACTTC. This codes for CASSPAFDSTYEQYF.

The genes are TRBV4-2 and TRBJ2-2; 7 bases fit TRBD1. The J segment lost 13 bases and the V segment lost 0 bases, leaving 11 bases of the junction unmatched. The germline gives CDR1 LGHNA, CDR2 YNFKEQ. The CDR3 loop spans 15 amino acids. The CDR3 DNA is TGTGCCAGCAGCCAAGAGGGACAGAGACATCAGGGGCTGTTTTTT. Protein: CASSQEGQRHQGLFF.

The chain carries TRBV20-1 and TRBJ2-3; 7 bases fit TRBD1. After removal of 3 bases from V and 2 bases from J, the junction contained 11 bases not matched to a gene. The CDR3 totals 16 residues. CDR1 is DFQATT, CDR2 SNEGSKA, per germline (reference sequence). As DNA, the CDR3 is TGCAGTGCTAGTGGGGCCGGGACAGAGATCACAGATACGCAGTATTTT. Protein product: CSASGAGTEITDTQYF.

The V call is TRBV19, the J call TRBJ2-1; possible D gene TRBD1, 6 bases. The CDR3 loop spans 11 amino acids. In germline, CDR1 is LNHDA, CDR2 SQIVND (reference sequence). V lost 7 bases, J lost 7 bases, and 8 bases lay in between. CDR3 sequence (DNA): TGTGCCAGTACCCAGGGGAATGAGCAGTTCTTC. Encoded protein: CASTQGNEQFF.

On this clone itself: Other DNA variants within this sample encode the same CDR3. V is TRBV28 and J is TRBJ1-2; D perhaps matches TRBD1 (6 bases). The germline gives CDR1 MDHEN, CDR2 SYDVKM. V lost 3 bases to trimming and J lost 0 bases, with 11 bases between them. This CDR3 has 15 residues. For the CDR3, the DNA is TGTGCCAGCAGTTTTTGGGGGCGAGCTAACTATGGCTACACCTTC. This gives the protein CASSFWGRANYGYTF.

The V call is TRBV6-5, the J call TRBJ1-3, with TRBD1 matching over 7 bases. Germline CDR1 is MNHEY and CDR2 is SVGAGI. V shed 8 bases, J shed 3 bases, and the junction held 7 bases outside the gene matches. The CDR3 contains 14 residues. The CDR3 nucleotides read TGTGCCAGCGGTACAGGGGTAGTTGGAAACACCATATATTTT. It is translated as CASGTGVVGNTIYF.

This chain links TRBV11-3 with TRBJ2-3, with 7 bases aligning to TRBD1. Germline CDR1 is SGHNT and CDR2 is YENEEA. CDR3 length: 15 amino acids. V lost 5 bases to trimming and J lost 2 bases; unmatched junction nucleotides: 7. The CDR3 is CASSPRQGATDTQYF. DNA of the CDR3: TGTGCCAGCAGCCCCCGACAGGGTGCCACAGATACGCAGTATTTT.

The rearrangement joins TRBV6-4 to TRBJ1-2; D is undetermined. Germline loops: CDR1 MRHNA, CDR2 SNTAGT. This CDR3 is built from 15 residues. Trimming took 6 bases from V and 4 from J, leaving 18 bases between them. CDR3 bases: TGTGCCAGCAGCGCCGACGGCTGGGATAGCTATGGCTACACCTTC. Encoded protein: CASSADGWDSYGYTF.

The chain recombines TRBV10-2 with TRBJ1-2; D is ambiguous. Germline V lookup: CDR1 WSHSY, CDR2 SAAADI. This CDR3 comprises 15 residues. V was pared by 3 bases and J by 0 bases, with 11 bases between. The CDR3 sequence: CASSDGSPANYGYTF. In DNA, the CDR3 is TGCGCCAGCAGTGATGGTAGCCCAGCTAACTATGGCTACACCTTC.

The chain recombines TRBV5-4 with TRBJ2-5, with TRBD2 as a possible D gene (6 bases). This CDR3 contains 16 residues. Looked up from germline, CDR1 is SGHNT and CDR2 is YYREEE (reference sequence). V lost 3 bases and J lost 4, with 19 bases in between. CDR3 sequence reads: CASSSAGREVGETQYF. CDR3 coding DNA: TGTGCCAGCAGCTCGGCCGGGAGAGAGGTGGGAGAGACCCAGTACTTC.